These T cell receptor beta chains were read from a single sample in a study of blood T cell repertoires in COVID-19. The data were produced by immunoSEQ multiplex PCR, yet TCRdb's version contains in-frame clones alone and is incomplete. The repertoire consists of roughly 120,000 clones, with about 85% occurring once and the leading ten covering approximately 1.5%. The specimen was peripheral blood. The source is a middle-aged man with acute or convalescent COVID-19. CDR3s include the opening cysteine and the closing phenylalanine or tryptophan. D genes are given only for firm matches. Only part of the rows carry a size: once, few, many, or a class if the clone is expanded.

>TRBV3-1/TRBV3-2|TRBJ2-3|NA|NA
CASSRRVGPDTQYF
TGTGCCAGCAGCCGCCGGGTCGGCCCAGATACGCAGTATTTT
>TRBV12-3/TRBV12-4|TRBJ1-5|NA|TRBD1
CASSQGAGQPQHF
TGTGCCAGCAGTCAGGGGGCGGGTCAGCCCCAGCATTTT
>TRBV5-1|TRBJ2-5|NA|TRBD1
CASSPGQRETQYF
TGCGCCAGCAGCCCGGGACAGAGGGAGACCCAGTACTTC
>TRBV28|TRBJ2-3|NA|NA
CASMDSSTDTQYF
TGTGCCAGCATGGACAGCAGCACAGATACGCAGTATTTT
>TRBV5-1|TRBJ2-5|NA|NA
CASSLNSRVETQYF
TGCGCCAGCAGCTTAAACTCCAGGGTGGAGACCCAGTACTTC
>TRBV28|TRBJ1-5|NA|TRBD1
CASRGTGDQPQHF
TGTGCCAGCAGGGGGACAGGGGATCAGCCCCAGCATTTT
>TRBV6-1|TRBJ1-3|NA|TRBD1
CASSARLLRQGAQGNTIYF
TGTGCCAGCAGTGCCCGCCTCCTGCGGCAGGGGGCGCAAGGAAACACCATATATTTT
>TRBV18|TRBJ1-1|few|TRBD1
CASSFDRGNTEAFF
TGTGCCAGCTCATTCGACAGGGGAAACACTGAAGCTTTCTTT
>TRBV3-1/TRBV3-2|TRBJ1-1|NA|NA
CASSQGANTEAFF
TGTGCCAGCAGCCAAGGAGCCAACACTGAAGCTTTCTTT
>TRBV7-2|TRBJ2-1|once|TRBD2
CASSLLARLAGDNEQFF
TGTGCCAGCAGCTTACTAGCCCGACTAGCGGGGGACAATGAGCAGTTCTTC
>TRBV2|TRBJ2-3|NA|TRBD2
CASSPGLAGLSTDTQYF
TGTGCCAGCAGTCCGGGACTAGCGGGGCTAAGCACAGATACGCAGTATTTT
>TRBV9|TRBJ1-3|NA|NA
CASSTGSSGNTIYF
TGTGCCAGCAGCACAGGGAGCTCTGGAAACACCATATATTTT
>TRBV6-1|TRBJ1-5|few|NA
CASSGYRAQSNQPQHF
TGTGCCAGCAGTGGATACAGGGCTCAAAGCAATCAGCCCCAGCATTTT
>TRBV5-1|TRBJ1-1|NA|NA
CASSLGHGVNTEAFF
TGCGCCAGCAGCTTGGGGCACGGGGTAAACACTGAAGCTTTCTTT
>TRBV9|TRBJ2-7|NA|TRBD1
CASSYRTGPSEQYF
TGTGCCAGCAGCTATAGGACAGGCCCTAGCGAGCAGTACTTC
>TRBV18|TRBJ1-4|NA|NA
CASSLAGATNEKLFF
TGTGCCAGCTCACTTGCAGGGGCAACTAATGAAAAACTGTTTTTT
>TRBV4-2|TRBJ1-1|once|TRBD1
CASSQDLGGGQPYTEAFF
TGTGCCAGCAGCCAAGATCTCGGGGGGGGACAGCCGTACACTGAAGCTTTCTTT
>TRBV19|TRBJ2-3|NA|NA
CASSPVDTASTDTQYF
TGTGCCAGTAGCCCTGTCGACACTGCTAGCACAGATACGCAGTATTTT
>TRBV5-1|TRBJ2-1|NA|TRBD1
CASSGQGSNYNEQFF
TGCGCCAGCAGCGGACAGGGGTCCAACTACAATGAGCAGTTCTTC
>TRBV27|TRBJ2-3|once|TRBD1
CASTFPREPGQGAVFGSDTQYF
TGTGCCAGCACCTTTCCACGAGAACCGGGACAGGGGGCGGTCTTCGGGTCAGATACGCAGTATTTT
>TRBV7-9|TRBJ1-6|few|TRBD1
CASSSRRTGGHSPLHF
TGTGCCAGCAGCTCCCGCCGGACAGGGGGACATTCACCCCTCCACTTT
>TRBV12-3/TRBV12-4|TRBJ1-1|NA|TRBD1
CASSSGGFTEAFF
TGTGCCAGCAGTTCAGGGGGTTTCACTGAAGCTTTCTTT
>TRBV5-8|TRBJ1-5|NA|TRBD1
CASSPGSRQGAAQPQHF
TGTGCCAGCAGCCCGGGGTCCCGACAGGGGGCTGCTCAGCCCCAGCATTTT
>TRBV12-3/TRBV12-4|TRBJ2-5|NA|NA
CASSRDTRETQYF
TGTGCCAGCAGCCGGGACACACGGGAGACCCAGTACTTC
>TRBV18|TRBJ2-3|NA|TRBD1
CASSPRDRSTDTQYF
TGTGCCAGCTCACCCCGGGACAGAAGCACAGATACGCAGTATTTT
>TRBV29-1|TRBJ2-7|NA|TRBD1
CSVETGDSYEQYF
TGCAGCGTCGAAACAGGGGACTCCTACGAGCAGTACTTC
>TRBV2|TRBJ1-1|NA|NA
CASSVQGTEAFF
TGTGCCAGCAGTGTACAGGGAACTGAAGCTTTCTTT
>TRBV5-1|TRBJ1-4|NA|NA
CASSLAPGRGNEKLFF
TGCGCCAGCAGCTTGGCCCCAGGCAGAGGGAATGAAAAACTGTTTTTT
>TRBV4-1|TRBJ2-5|NA|TRBD2
CASSQEGASGGAYQETQYF
TGCGCCAGCAGCCAAGAAGGGGCTAGCGGGGGGGCTTACCAAGAGACCCAGTACTTC
>TRBV2|TRBJ1-1|once|NA
CASRQGGTEAFF
TGTGCCAGCAGACAGGGAGGGACTGAAGCTTTCTTT
>TRBV5-1|TRBJ1-2|few|NA
CASSSGRDTFNYGYTF
TGCGCCAGCAGCTCGGGGAGGGATACCTTCAACTATGGCTACACCTTC
>TRBV7-3|TRBJ2-2|NA|NA
CASSSSGDRTGELFF
TGTGCCAGCAGCTCCTCAGGGGATCGGACCGGGGAGCTGTTTTTT
>TRBV3-1/TRBV3-2|TRBJ2-7|NA|NA
CASSQNAGMEQYF
TGTGCCAGCAGCCAAAACGCAGGGATGGAGCAGTACTTC
>TRBV6-5|TRBJ2-2|few|NA
CASSFEGTFREELFF
TGTGCCAGCAGTTTTGAGGGAACCTTCCGAGAGGAGCTGTTTTTT
>TRBV5-1|TRBJ1-5|NA|NA
CASSLGREGQPQHF
TGCGCCAGCAGCTTGGGCAGGGAGGGTCAGCCCCAGCATTTT
>TRBV7-3|TRBJ2-1|NA|NA
CASSRDVASNEQFF
TGTGCCAGCAGTCGAGACGTAGCGTCCAATGAGCAGTTCTTC
>TRBV5-1|TRBJ1-5|NA|TRBD1
CASSLDRGSNQPQHF
TGCGCCAGCAGCTTGGACAGGGGGAGCAATCAGCCCCAGCATTTT
>TRBV7-2|TRBJ1-5|NA|TRBD1
CASSPDRFNQPQHF
TGTGCCAGCAGCCCGGACAGGTTCAATCAGCCCCAGCATTTT
>TRBV9|TRBJ1-3|NA|NA
CASSPRRISGNTIYF
TGTGCCAGCAGCCCCCGCAGGATTTCTGGAAACACCATATATTTT
>TRBV7-9|TRBJ1-2|NA|NA
CASSGPIPLNYGYTF
TGTGCCAGCAGCGGGCCTATTCCACTTAACTATGGCTACACCTTC
>TRBV6-5|TRBJ2-3|NA|NA
CASSSSGVYTDTQYF
TGTGCCAGCAGTTCGTCAGGGGTTTACACAGATACGCAGTATTTT
>TRBV5-1|TRBJ2-2|NA|TRBD1
CASSPTGGRELFF
TGCGCCAGCAGCCCGACAGGGGGAAGGGAGCTGTTTTTT
>TRBV5-1|TRBJ1-1|once|NA
CASSLAAGAFF
TGCGCCAGCAGCTTGGCGGCAGGGGCTTTCTTT
>TRBV5-6|TRBJ1-5|few|TRBD1
CASSRTGAQGQPQHF
TGTGCCAGCAGCAGGACAGGGGCGCAGGGTCAGCCCCAGCATTTT
>TRBV5-8|TRBJ1-1|NA|TRBD1
CASSVRDRVLTEAFF
TGTGCCAGCAGCGTCCGGGACAGGGTTCTCACTGAAGCTTTCTTT
>TRBV3-1/TRBV3-2|TRBJ1-2|few|NA
CASSREQGSGYTF
TGTGCCAGCAGCCGAGAGCAGGGAAGCGGCTACACCTTC